These 11 T cell receptor beta chains originate from one sample sequenced in a study of T cells in tumors after PD-1 blockade. Sequenced by immunoSEQ multiplex PCR; TCRdb stores in-frame clones only, minus some. The table lists 7,000 to 8,500 clones, roughly 60% of them singletons. Documented time point: second of two post-therapy site-matched biopsies about two months apart. Sample: tumor tissue, taken after anti-PD-1 treatment. These receptors originate from a human donor with basal cell carcinoma.

The CDR3 DNA is TGTGCTAGTGGATACCAGGGTAGTGAGACCCAGTACTTC. It is translated as CASGYQGSETQYF. The gene calls are TRBV12-5 and TRBJ2-5; D possibly corresponds to TRBD1 (5 bases). V was pared by 6 bases and J by 5 bases, with 13 bases between. Germline CDR1 is LGHNT and CDR2 is FRNRAP. The CDR3 contains 13 residues.

The rearrangement links TRBV20-1 to TRBJ2-7; D remains ambiguous. Trimming stripped 1 base from V and 2 bases from J, with 3 bases between. The germline gives CDR1 DFQATT, CDR2 SNEGSKA (reference sequence). The CDR3 spans 11 residues. CDR3 amino acids: CSARGPYEQYF. The CDR3, as DNA: TGCAGTGCTAGAGGGCCCTACGAGCAGTACTTC.

V usage is TRBV11-3 and J usage is TRBJ2-4; TRBD2 is a possible D gene (6 bases). CDR3 length equals 17 residues. Between the trimmed V and J ends, which lost 1 base and 1 base, there was a span of 14 bases. CDR1 SGHNT and CDR2 YENEEA come from the germline V gene. The DNA of the CDR3 is TGTGCCAGCAGCTTAGGAGTGGGGGGACCCGCCAAAAACATTCAGTACTTC. It is translated as CASSLGVGGPAKNIQYF.

By sample share, this clone is medium-sized (0.01 to 0.1%). The chain carries TRBV5-5 and TRBJ2-7; tentatively, D is TRBD2 (6 bases). V shed 0 bases and J shed 4 bases, with 8 bases lying between them. Germline V gives CDR1 SGHKS, CDR2 YYEKEE (reference sequence). The length of the CDR3 is 13 residues. CDR3 nucleotide sequence: TGTGCCAGCAGCTTGGTGGGAGGTTACGAGCAGTACTTC. Its protein is CASSLVGGYEQYF.

This clone turned up a few times. The chain links TRBV5-1 to TRBJ2-7; D perhaps matches TRBD1 (6 bases). Germline-derived CDR1 and CDR2 are SGHRS and YFSETQ. The CDR3 covers 14 residues. The V end lost 2 bases, the J end lost 1 base, and 10 bases lay between the germline ends. This chain's CDR3 is CASSFTQGSYEQYF. The CDR3 DNA reads TGCGCCAGCAGCTTTACTCAGGGGTCCTACGAGCAGTACTTC.

This clone is medium-sized (0.01 to 0.1%) in the sample. The chain combines TRBV5-6 with TRBJ2-5, with a possible D match to TRBD2 (6 bases). CDR3 size: 16 residues. The V gene lost 5 bases and the J gene lost 0 bases, with 17 bases spanning the gap. CDR1 is SGHDT and CDR2 is YYEEEE in the germline V gene. In nucleotides, the CDR3 is TGTGCCAGCAGTCTCACGGGGGTGTTGAACCAAGAGACCCAGTACTTC. Amino acid sequence: CASSLTGVLNQETQYF. Combining the CDR3 with reference TRBV5-6 and TRBJ2-5 gives the whole variable domain DAGVTQSPTHLIKTRGQQVTLRCSPKSGHDTVSWYQQALGQGPQFIFQYYEEEERQRGNFPDRFSGHQFPNYSSELNVNALLLGDSALYLCASSLTGVLNQETQYFGPGTRLLVL.

The chain links TRBV6-1 to TRBJ1-6; D gene unclear. Trimming stripped 2 bases from V and 17 bases from J, with 10 bases between. This CDR3 has 11 amino acids. Germline CDR1 reads MNHNS; CDR2 reads SASEGT. CDR3 sequence: CASSEWTEFHF. DNA for the CDR3: TGTGCCAGCAGTGAATGGACGGAGTTCCACTTT.

Only a few counts were recorded for this clone. The chain links TRBV6-5 to TRBJ1-1; D possibly corresponds to TRBD1 (5 bases). This CDR3 region has 14 residues. Trimming cost V 2 bases and J 5 bases, with 12 bases left between them. From germline, CDR1 is MNHEY and CDR2 SVGAGI. The CDR3 DNA reads as TGTGCCAGCAGTTACGTCGGGCAGGGAACTGAAGCTTTCTTT. Its protein product is CASSYVGQGTEAFF.

The V call is TRBV5-1, the J call TRBJ2-3, with 8 bases aligning to TRBD1. The CDR3 has 16 amino acids. V shed 3 bases and J 1 base; nucleotides not matched to a gene: 7. Germline CDR1 SGHRS, CDR2 YFSETQ. In DNA, the CDR3 is TGCGCCAGCAGCTCCCGACAGGGGTGGGGCACAGATACGCAGTATTTT. It is translated as CASSSRQGWGTDTQYF.

The rearrangement joins TRBV7-2 to TRBJ1-6; 8 bases match TRBD1. Per the germline V gene, CDR1 is SGHTA and CDR2 is FQGNSA. This CDR3 has 16 residues. V dropped 5 bases and J dropped 6; count of bases not matched to a gene: 9. CDR3 DNA sequence: TGTGCCAGCAGCCCCGGGACAGGTCGGTTTAATTCACCCCTCCACTTT. It yields the protein CASSPGTGRFNSPLHF.

The chain recombines TRBV10-3 with TRBJ1-2; D is uncertain. The CDR3 length is 16 residues. V was shortened by 3 bases and J by 4 bases, with 18 bases between the two germline ends. CDR1 is ENHRY and CDR2 is SYGVKD in the germline V gene. In nucleotides, the CDR3 is TGTGCCATCAGTGACCCCTACATCCGAGGAAGCTATGGCTACACCTTC. This encodes CAISDPYIRGSYGYTF.